This T cell receptor beta chain is drawn from a study of persistence of HIV-infected CD4 T cells. The study, taken as a whole, reports: TCR oligoclonality correlated with proviral oligoclonality in the same sorted populations. Antigen-responding cells were enriched for degenerate expanded CDR3beta sequences. TCR analyses could not target the rare provirus-carrying CMV-responding cells.

The libraries were made with immunoSEQ version 4 in survey mode. Genomic DNA was diluted to 9 to 10 ng/uL, up to roughly 1 ug per sample. Here immunoSEQ multiplex PCR was the method, and the copy in TCRdb shows in-frame clones only, minus some. The sample shows 36,000 or so clones, 82% of them seen only once. Overlapping HIV-1 Gag 15-mer peptides at approximately 0.91 ug per peptide per mL were used. Memory cells lacking CD40L and CD69 with high CD45RO were sorted. In the case of this clone: What it recognizes is unknown.

This CDR3 has 14 residues. CDR1 and CDR2 (germline): SGHTA, FQGNSA. The V and J ends lost 2 bases and 2 bases respectively, with 9 bases between them. The TCR originated in an adult with HIV. The donor label of this sample is uncertain. The sequences come from cultured CD4+ T cells from PBMCs, collected from a patient who received antiretroviral therapy. The chain couples TRBV7-2 to TRBJ1-1; D uncertain. The CDR3 coding sequence is TGTGCCAGCAGCTTATTTGGGTCTAACACTGAAGCTTTCTTT. The encoded protein is CASSLFGSNTEAFF.